Sequencing of this T cell receptor (beta chain) was carried out in a study of glioma-infiltrating T cells after dendritic cell vaccination. The time point: after dendritic cell vaccination, including at tumor progression/relapse. Using immunoSEQ multiplex PCR, the repertoire was profiled, and TCRdb retains in-frame clones only, with some absent. The repertoire includes over 90,000 clones, 75% to 90% of them detected once, and about 5% sits in the top ten. The sequenced sample was blood, obtained after dendritic cell vaccination. The sequence was collected from a human donor with glioblastoma.

The CDR3 DNA reads as TGTGCCAGCAGCTTAGACCCAGCCCCAGGCGGGGAGCTGTTTTTT. Its protein product is CASSLDPAPGGELFF. The chain carries TRBV7-6 and TRBJ2-2, with D unclear. CDR3 size: 15 residues. Germline lookup yields CDR1 SGHVS and CDR2 FNYEAQ. Between the trimmed V and J ends, which lost 1 base and 7 bases, there was a span of 13 bases.